This paragraph reports one T cell receptor (beta chain). PCR primers comprised 60 Vbeta and 13 Jbeta primers. Profiling relied on immunoSEQ multiplex PCR, and the TCRdb table lists in-frame clones only, not all of them. The table lists around 150,000 clones, about 72% of them singletons. The data stem from a study of cytomegalovirus exposure and HLA in healthy donors. Germline assignment: CDR1 MNHNS and CDR2 SASEGT. The CDR3 is 12 amino acids. V was clipped by 2 bases and J by 4 bases, with 5 bases between them. This rearrangement joins TRBV6-1 to TRBJ1-2; D gene ambiguous. The TCR was taken from a man aged 30 to 39 in good health and CMV-seropositive. Sequences were obtained from PBMCs. CDR3 nucleotide sequence: TGTGCCAGCAGTGAAATGCGCTATGGCTACACCTTC. This sequence encodes CASSEMRYGYTF.